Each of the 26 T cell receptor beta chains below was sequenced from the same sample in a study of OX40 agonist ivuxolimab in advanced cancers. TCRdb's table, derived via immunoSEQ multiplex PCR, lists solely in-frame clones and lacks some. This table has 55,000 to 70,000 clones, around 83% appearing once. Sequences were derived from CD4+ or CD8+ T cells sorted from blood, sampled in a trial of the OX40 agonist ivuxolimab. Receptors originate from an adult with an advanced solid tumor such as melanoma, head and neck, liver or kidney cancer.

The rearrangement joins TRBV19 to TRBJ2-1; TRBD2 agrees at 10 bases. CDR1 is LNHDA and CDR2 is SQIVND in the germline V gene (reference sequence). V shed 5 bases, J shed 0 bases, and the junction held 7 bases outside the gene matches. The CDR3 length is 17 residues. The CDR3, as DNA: TGTGCCAGTAGTCAGCAGGCTAGCGGGAGCTCCTACAATGAGCAGTTCTTC. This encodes CASSQQASGSSYNEQFF.

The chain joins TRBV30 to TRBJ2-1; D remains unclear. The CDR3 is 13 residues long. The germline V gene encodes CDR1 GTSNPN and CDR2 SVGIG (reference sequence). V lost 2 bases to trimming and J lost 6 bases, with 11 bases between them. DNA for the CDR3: TGTGCCTGGAGTCCTTTTACGGGCAATGAGCAGTTCTTC. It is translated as CAWSPFTGNEQFF.

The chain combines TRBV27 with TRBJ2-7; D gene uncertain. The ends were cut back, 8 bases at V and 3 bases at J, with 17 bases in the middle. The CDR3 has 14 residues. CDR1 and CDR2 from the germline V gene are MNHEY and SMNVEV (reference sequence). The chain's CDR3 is CASPPRTDYYEQYF. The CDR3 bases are TGTGCCAGCCCTCCAAGGACCGATTACTACGAGCAGTACTTC.

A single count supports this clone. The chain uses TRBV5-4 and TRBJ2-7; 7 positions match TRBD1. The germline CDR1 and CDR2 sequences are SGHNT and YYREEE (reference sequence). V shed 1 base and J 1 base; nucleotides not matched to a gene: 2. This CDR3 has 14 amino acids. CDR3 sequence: CASSLTGASYEQYF. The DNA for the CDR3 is TGTGCCAGCAGCTTGACAGGGGCGTCCTACGAGCAGTACTTC.

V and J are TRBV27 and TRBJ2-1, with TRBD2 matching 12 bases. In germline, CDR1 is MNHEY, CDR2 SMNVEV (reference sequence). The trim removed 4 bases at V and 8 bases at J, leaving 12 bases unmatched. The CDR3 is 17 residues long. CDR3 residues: CASSSPRLAGEGDEQFF. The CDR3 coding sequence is TGTGCCAGCAGTTCGCCGCGACTAGCGGGAGAGGGGGATGAGCAGTTCTTC.

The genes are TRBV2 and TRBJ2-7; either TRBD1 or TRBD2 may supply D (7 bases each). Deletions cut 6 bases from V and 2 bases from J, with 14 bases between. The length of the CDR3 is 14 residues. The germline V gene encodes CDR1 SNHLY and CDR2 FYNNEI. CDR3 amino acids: CASSAGDSTYEQYF. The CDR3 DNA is TGTGCCAGCAGCGCGGGGGACAGCACCTACGAGCAGTACTTC.

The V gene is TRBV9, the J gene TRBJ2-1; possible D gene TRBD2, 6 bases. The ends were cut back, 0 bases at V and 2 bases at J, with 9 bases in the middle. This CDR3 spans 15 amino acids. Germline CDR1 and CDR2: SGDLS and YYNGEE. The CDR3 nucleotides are TGTGCCAGCAGCGTAGGGACGGGGGCCTACAATGAGCAGTTCTTC. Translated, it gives CASSVGTGAYNEQFF.

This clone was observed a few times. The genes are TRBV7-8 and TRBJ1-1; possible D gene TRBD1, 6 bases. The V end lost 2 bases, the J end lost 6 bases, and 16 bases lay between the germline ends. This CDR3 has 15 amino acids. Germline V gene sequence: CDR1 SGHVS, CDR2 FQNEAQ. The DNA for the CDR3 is TGTGCCAGCAGCTTATTTACCCAACAGGGATCTGAAGCTTTCTTT. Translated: CASSLFTQQGSEAFF.

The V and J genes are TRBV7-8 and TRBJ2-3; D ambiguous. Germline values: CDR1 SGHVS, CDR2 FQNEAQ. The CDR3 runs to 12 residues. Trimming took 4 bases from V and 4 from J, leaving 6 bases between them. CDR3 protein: CASSSTADTQYF. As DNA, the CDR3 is TGTGCCAGCAGCTCTACAGCAGATACGCAGTATTTT. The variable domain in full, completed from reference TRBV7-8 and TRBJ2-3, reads GAGVSQSPRYKVAKRGQDVALRCDPISGHVSLFWYQQALGQGPEFLTYFQNEAQLDKSGLPSDRFFAERPEGSVSTLKIQRTQQEDSAVYLCASSSTADTQYFGPGTRLTVL.

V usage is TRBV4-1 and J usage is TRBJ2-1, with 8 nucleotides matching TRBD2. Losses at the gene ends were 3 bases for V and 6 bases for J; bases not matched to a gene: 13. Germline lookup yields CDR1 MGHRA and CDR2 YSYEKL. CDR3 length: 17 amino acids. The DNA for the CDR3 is TGCGCCAGCAGCCAGGGCCCCCTAGCGGGCAGGCTCAATGAGCAGTTCTTC. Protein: CASSQGPLAGRLNEQFF.

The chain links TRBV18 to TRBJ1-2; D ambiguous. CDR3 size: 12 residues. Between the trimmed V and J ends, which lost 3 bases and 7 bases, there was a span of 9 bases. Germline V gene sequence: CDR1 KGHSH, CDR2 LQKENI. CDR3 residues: CASSPDERGYTF. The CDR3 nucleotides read TGTGCCAGCTCACCGGACGAACGTGGCTACACCTTC.

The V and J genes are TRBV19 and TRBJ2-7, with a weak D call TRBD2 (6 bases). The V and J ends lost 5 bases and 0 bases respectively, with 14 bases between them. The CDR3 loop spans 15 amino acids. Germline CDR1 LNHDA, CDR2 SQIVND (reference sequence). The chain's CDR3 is CASSPGDWSSYEQYF. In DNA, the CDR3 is TGTGCCAGTAGTCCCGGGGACTGGAGCTCCTACGAGCAGTACTTC.

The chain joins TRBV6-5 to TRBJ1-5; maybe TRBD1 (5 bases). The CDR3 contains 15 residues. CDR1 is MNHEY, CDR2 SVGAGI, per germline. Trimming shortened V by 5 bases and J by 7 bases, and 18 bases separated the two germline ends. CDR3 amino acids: CASSRGGAREQPQHF. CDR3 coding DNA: TGTGCCAGCAGTAGAGGAGGGGCCCGTGAGCAGCCCCAGCATTTT.

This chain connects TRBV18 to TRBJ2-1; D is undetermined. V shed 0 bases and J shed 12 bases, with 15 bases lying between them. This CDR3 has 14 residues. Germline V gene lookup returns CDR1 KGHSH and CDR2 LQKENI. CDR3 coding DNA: TGTGCCAGCTCACCACCGGTAGCCACTTCAGGGCAGTTCTTC. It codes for CASSPPVATSGQFF.

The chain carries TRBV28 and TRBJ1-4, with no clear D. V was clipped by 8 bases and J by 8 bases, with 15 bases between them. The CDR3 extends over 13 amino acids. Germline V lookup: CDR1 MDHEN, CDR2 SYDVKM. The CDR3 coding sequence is TGTGCCAGCTCTGGCAGTATCTGGGAAAAACTGTTTTTT. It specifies CASSGSIWEKLFF.

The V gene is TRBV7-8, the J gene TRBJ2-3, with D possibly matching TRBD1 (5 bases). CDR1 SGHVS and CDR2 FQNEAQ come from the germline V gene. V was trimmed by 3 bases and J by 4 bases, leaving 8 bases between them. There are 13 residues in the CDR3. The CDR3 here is CASSFSGSDTQYF. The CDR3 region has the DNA TGTGCCAGCAGCTTCTCAGGGTCAGATACGCAGTATTTT.

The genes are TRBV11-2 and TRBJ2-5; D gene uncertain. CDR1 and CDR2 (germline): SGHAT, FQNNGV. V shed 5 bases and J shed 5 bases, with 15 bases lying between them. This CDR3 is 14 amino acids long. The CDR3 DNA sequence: TGTGCCAGCAGCGCCCGCCCTAGTGGGGAGACCCAGTACTTC. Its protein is CASSARPSGETQYF.

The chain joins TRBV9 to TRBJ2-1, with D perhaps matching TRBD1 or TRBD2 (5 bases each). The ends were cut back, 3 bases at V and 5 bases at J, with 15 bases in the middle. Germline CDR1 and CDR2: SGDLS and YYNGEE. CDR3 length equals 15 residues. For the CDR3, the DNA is TGTGCCAGCAGCGCCGGGACCAACAGGAACAATGAGCAGTTCTTC. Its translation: CASSAGTNRNNEQFF.

CDR3 sequence: CASSLAGQPGSPLHF. The CDR3 nucleotides read TGTGCCAGCAGCTTAGCCGGACAGCCTGGTTCACCCCTCCACTTT. The V gene is TRBV11-2, the J gene TRBJ1-6, with D possibly TRBD1 on 6 matching bases. The germline CDR1 and CDR2 sequences are SGHAT and FQNNGV. The CDR3 runs to 15 residues. V lost 1 base and J 9 bases, leaving 13 bases between the germline ends.

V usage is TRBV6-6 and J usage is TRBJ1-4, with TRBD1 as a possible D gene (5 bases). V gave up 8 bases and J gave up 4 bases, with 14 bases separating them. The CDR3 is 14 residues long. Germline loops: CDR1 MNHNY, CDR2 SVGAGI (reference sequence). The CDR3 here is CASRGESGNEKLFF. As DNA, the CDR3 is TGTGCCAGCCGGGGGGAGAGCGGTAATGAAAAACTGTTTTTT.

The CDR3 region is CASSQWGETQYF. The CDR3 DNA sequence: TGTGCCAGCAGCCAATGGGGCGAGACCCAGTACTTC. The J gene is TRBJ2-5, the V gene TRBV14; maybe TRBD1 (5 bases). Trimming stripped 2 bases from V and 5 bases from J, with 6 bases between. CDR1 is SGHDN, CDR2 FVKESK, per germline. This CDR3 region has 12 residues.

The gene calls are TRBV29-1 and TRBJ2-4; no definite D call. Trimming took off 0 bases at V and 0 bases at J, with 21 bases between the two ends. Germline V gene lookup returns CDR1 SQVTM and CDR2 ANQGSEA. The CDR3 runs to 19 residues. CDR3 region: CSVEEDGPAKLLAKNIQYF. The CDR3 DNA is TGCAGCGTTGAAGAAGACGGACCAGCGAAACTACTAGCCAAAAACATTCAGTACTTC.

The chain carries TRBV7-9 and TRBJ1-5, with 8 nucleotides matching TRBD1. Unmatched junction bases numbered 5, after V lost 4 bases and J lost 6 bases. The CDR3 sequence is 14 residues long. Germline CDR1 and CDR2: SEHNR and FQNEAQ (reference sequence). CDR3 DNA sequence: TGTGCCAGCAGCTCAGGGGGCCAGAGTCAGCCCCAGCATTTT. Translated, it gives CASSSGGQSQPQHF. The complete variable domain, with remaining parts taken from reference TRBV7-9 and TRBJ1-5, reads DTGVSQNPRHKITKRGQNVTFRCDPISEHNRLYWYRQTLGQGPEFLTYFQNEAQLEKSRLLSDRFSAERPKGSFSTLEIQRTEQGDSAMYLCASSSGGQSQPQHFGDGTRLSIL.

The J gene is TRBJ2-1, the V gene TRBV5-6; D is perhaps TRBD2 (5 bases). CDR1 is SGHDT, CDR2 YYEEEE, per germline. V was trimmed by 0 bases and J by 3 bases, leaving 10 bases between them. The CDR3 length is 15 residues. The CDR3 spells CASSLVSGSYNEQFF. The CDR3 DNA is TGTGCCAGCAGCTTGGTGTCGGGGAGCTACAATGAGCAGTTCTTC.

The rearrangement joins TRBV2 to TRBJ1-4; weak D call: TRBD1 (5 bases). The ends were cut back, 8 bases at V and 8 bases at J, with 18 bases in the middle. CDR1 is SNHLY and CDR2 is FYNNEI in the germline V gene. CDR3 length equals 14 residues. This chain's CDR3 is CASGQAAGTEKLFF. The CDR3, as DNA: TGTGCCAGCGGCCAGGCTGCGGGGACGGAAAAACTGTTTTTT.

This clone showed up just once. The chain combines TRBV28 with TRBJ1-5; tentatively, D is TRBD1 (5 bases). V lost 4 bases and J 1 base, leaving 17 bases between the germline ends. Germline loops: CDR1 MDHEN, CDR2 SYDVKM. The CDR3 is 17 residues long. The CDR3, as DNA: TGTGCCAGCAGTTACACGAGTGGGGCCAGAAGCAATCAGCCCCAGCATTTT. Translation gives CASSYTSGARSNQPQHF. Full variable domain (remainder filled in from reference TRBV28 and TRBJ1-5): DVKVTQSSRYLVKRTGEKVFLECVQDMDHENMFWYRQDPGLGLRLIYFSYDVKMKEKGDIPEGYSVSREKKERFSLILESASTNQTSMYLCASSYTSGARSNQPQHFGDGTRLSIL.